This paragraph covers one T cell receptor beta chain sequence. The antigen is undetermined. The CDR3 extends over 16 amino acids. CDR1 LNHDA and CDR2 SQIVND come from the germline V gene (reference sequence). The J segment lost 2 bases and the V segment lost 4 bases, leaving 9 bases of the junction unmatched. The authors extracted RNA and reverse transcribed it into cDNA as the sequencing template. Assay used: immunoSEQ multiplex PCR; TCRdb lists only in-frame clones, some missing. The sample holds 150,000 to 250,000 clones, around 56% seen once. The sample belongs to a study of CD8+ T cells in alopecia areata. Study-wide results and limits: While tofacitinib was given, many expanded lesional clones persisted in scalp and blood. TCRs were shared less clearly across patients than in mice, possibly for HLA-related reasons.

Noted treatment: oral pan-JAK inhibitor, 5-10 mg twice daily. Peripheral blood and lesional scalp punch biopsies were taken from alopecia areata patients. The sample was CD4+ T cells sorted from blood, taken at week 4, from a patient treated with tofacitinib. The chain links TRBV19 to TRBJ2-7; 9 bases are a match to TRBD1. This TCR derives from a human donor with alopecia areata. The CDR3: CASSTGQGRSPYEQYF. CDR3 sequence (DNA): TGTGCCAGTAGTACGGGACAGGGAAGGAGTCCCTACGAGCAGTACTTC.